This T cell receptor beta chain was captured by sequencing in a study of metastatic and nonmetastatic thyroid tumors. About the research overall: The study looked at repertoires side by side in blood and in tumor or nodule tissue from malignant and benign thyroid patients.

Per the original methods: Building a distant-metastasis classifier for papillary thyroid cancer drew on CDR3 differences across clinicopathological groups. TCRdb recomputed clones from the PCR reads via MiXCR. The authors' filters were not applied to this entry. The table lists roughly 59,000 clones, 15% to 20% of them singletons. This clone was detected only a few times. Its antigen is as yet unknown. Thyroid surgery was performed in patients who had received no treatment beforehand. The study, taken as a whole, reports: Malignant tumors reportedly showed significantly higher TCR beta diversity than benign nodules in both blood and tumor.

The CDR3 has 13 residues. V was pared by 6 bases and J by 5 bases, with 10 bases between. This chain joins TRBV12-3 or TRBV12-4 and TRBJ2-2, with D perhaps assigned TRBD1 or TRBD2 (6 bases each). Specimen: blood. The sequence was collected from a male donor with papillary thyroid cancer or a benign thyroid nodule (not recorded which). Some clones in this sample may be carry-over from other donors' samples. The CDR3 sequence: CASRVGGTGELFF. As DNA, the CDR3 is TGTGCCAGCAGGGTAGGGGGGACCGGGGAGCTGTTTTTT.